This passage covers 32 T cell receptor beta chains from one sample sequenced in a study of CD8 T cells in Susac syndrome (dated by TCRdb to about 2019). Libraries came from the immunoSEQ multiplex PCR assay. RNA was extracted using the RNeasy kit, and roughly 0.5 to 1 microgram was reverse transcribed with random hexamers. Clones were called with MiXCR by TCRdb after fastp trimmed the public reads at Q25, and only in-frame beta chains were retained. Here each entry gathers all rows of one CDR3 protein and keeps the most common genes and DNA. Recorded for this sample are 210,000 or so distinct CDR3 sequences; 80% to 95% of them occurred a single time. About 0.15% of the sample lies in the top ten. The sample comprised CD8+ T cells from PBMCs. The receptors originated from a human donor with multiple sclerosis.

The chain has TRBV12-3 or TRBV12-4 and TRBJ2-3; 10 bases are a match to TRBD2. The CDR3 is 14 residues long. J gave up 14 bases and V 6 bases, and 14 bases lay outside the gene matches. The CDR3 here is CASSPGLAARYMYF. CDR3 coding DNA: TGTGCCAGCAGCCCAGGACTAGCGGCTCGTTACATGTATTTT.

The chain recombines TRBV20-1 with TRBJ1-1; D may be TRBD1 (6 bases). The germline CDR1 and CDR2 sequences are DFQATT and SNEGSKA (reference sequence). V gave up 3 bases and J gave up 7 bases, with 9 bases separating them. The CDR3 length is 11 residues. The CDR3 nucleotides are TGCAGTGCTAGTTTGGACAGTGAAGCTTTCTTT. This translates into CSASLDSEAFF.

The J gene is TRBJ2-7, the V gene TRBV9; 9 nucleotides match TRBD1. This CDR3 spans 14 amino acids. Germline V gives CDR1 SGDLS, CDR2 YYNGEE. Trimming took 4 bases from V and 3 from J; bases not matched to a gene: 5. The CDR3 protein is CASSPEDRGYEQYF. The CDR3 DNA follows: TGTGCCAGCAGCCCAGAGGACAGGGGCTACGAGCAGTACTTC.

This clonotype was seen a handful of times. The CDR3 region is CASSHGETQYF. The CDR3 DNA reads TGTGCCAGCAGTCACGGAGAGACCCAGTACTTC. This chain links TRBV27 with TRBJ2-5; unclear D gene. The V gene lost 5 bases and the J gene lost 4 bases, with 5 bases spanning the gap. The CDR3 loop spans 11 amino acids. Germline CDR1 reads MNHEY; CDR2 reads SMNVEV (reference sequence).

The chain links TRBV3-1 to TRBJ2-7; TRBD1 agrees at 7 bases. J lost 7 bases, V lost 3 bases, and 3 bases had no gene match. The CDR3 runs to 12 residues. Looked up from germline, CDR1 is LGHDT and CDR2 is YNNKEL (reference sequence). The CDR3 loop is CASSHSGGEQYF. CDR3 in DNA: TGTGCCAGCAGCCATTCAGGGGGAGAGCAGTACTTC.

This chain connects TRBV20-1 to TRBJ1-4; the match to TRBD1 covers 7 bases. After removal of 5 bases from V and 0 bases from J, the junction contained 9 bases not matched to a gene. CDR3 size: 16 residues. CDR1 and CDR2 from the germline V gene are DFQATT and SNEGSKA (reference sequence). CDR3: CSAGDSREATNEKLFF. In nucleotides, the CDR3 is TGCAGTGCTGGGGACAGCCGAGAGGCAACTAATGAAAAACTGTTTTTT.

This clonotype was seen only once. The V gene is TRBV30, the J gene TRBJ2-3; tentative D call: TRBD1 (5 bases). CDR1 is GTSNPN and CDR2 is SVGIG in the germline V gene (reference sequence). The CDR3 has 13 amino acids. The CDR3 loop is CGAGPTGTDTQYF. DNA for the CDR3: TGTGGGGCAGGGCCTACTGGCACAGATACGCAGTATTTT.

The gene calls are TRBV2 and TRBJ2-7; D not certain. Deletions cut 3 bases from V and 3 bases from J, with 6 bases between. Per germline, CDR1 SNHLY and CDR2 FYNNEI. This CDR3 has 12 residues. The CDR3 loop reads CASSDLDYEQYF. In DNA, the CDR3 is TGTGCCAGCAGTGATCTGGACTACGAGCAGTACTTC.

The chain couples TRBV12-3 or TRBV12-4 to TRBJ2-1; 16 bases agree with TRBD2. V lost 5 bases and J lost 8; bases outside the gene matches: 9. CDR3 length: 17 residues. The CDR3 spells CASSPPGTSGGAYEQFF. The CDR3 nucleotides read TGTGCCAGCAGTCCCCCCGGGACTAGCGGGGGGGCTTATGAGCAGTTCTTC.

V is TRBV19 and J is TRBJ2-1; D perhaps matches TRBD1 (5 bases). The CDR3 consists of 14 residues. Trimming pared 8 bases from V and 1 base from J, leaving 12 bases between. CDR1 is LNHDA, CDR2 SQIVND, per germline (reference sequence). CDR3 region: CASSQGISYNEQFF. The DNA for the CDR3 is TGTGCCAGTTCCCAGGGAATTTCCTACAATGAGCAGTTCTTC.

The table lists this clonotype with a count of one. This sequence joins TRBV3-1 and TRBJ1-1; maybe TRBD1 (5 bases). The germline V gene has CDR1 LGHDT and CDR2 YNNKEL (reference sequence). Trimming removed 3 bases at V and 1 base at J, with 12 bases between. The CDR3 spans 15 residues. CDR3 protein: CASSHAPTGNTEAFF. CDR3 DNA: TGTGCCAGCAGCCACGCCCCCACAGGGAACACTGAAGCTTTCTTT.

The rearrangement links TRBV6-6 to TRBJ2-1, with 9 bases lining up with TRBD2. Trimming took 7 bases from V and 10 from J; bases not matched to a gene: 8. The CDR3 is made up of 13 amino acids. CDR1 MNHNY and CDR2 SVGAGI come from the germline V gene (reference sequence). The CDR3 DNA reads TGTGCCAGCACCTTAGCGGGAGCTTGGGAGCAGTTCTTC. This encodes CASTLAGAWEQFF.

V gene TRBV11-3 combines with J gene TRBJ1-2, with D unresolved. The CDR3 runs to 10 residues. V was pared by 8 bases and J by 9 bases, with 10 bases between. The germline V gene has CDR1 SGHNT and CDR2 YENEEA. CDR3 nucleotides: TGTGCCAGCGTGAGCAGGCGCTACACCTTC. Its protein product is CASVSRRYTF.

The chain recombines TRBV4-3 with TRBJ2-6; 8 bases align to TRBD1. Germline V CDR1 and CDR2: LGHNA, YSLEER. V was pared by 0 bases and J by 3 bases, with 4 bases of the junction left unmatched. This CDR3 has 17 residues. Here the CDR3 DNA reads TGCGCCAGCAGCCAAGAATCAGGGGGCTATGGGGCCAACGTCCTGACTTTC. Its translation is CASSQESGGYGANVLTF.

The gene calls are TRBV15 and TRBJ2-1; 8 nucleotides match TRBD2. The CDR3 spans 13 residues. J lost 12 bases, V lost 3 bases, and 7 bases had no gene match. In germline, CDR1 is LNHNV, CDR2 YYDKDF (reference sequence). In nucleotides, the CDR3 is TGTGCCACCAGCAGGTACAGCGGGAGCGGGCAGTTCTTC. This gives the protein CATSRYSGSGQFF.

The rearrangement links TRBV2 to TRBJ2-7, with 8 bases matching TRBD2. Germline CDR1 reads SNHLY; CDR2 reads FYNNEI. V trimming: 4 bases; J trimming: 5 bases; junction bases outside the gene matches: 13. The CDR3 is 16 amino acids. Here the CDR3 DNA reads TGTGCCAGCAGTGGCCCCGGTGGGAGCGGGAGAAACGAGCAGTACTTC. It encodes CASSGPGGSGRNEQYF.

The gene calls are TRBV14 and TRBJ2-5, with 7 bases that match TRBD1. CDR1 SGHDN and CDR2 FVKESK come from the germline V gene. With 4 bases clipped from V and 2 bases from J, the junction kept 7 bases outside the gene matches. The CDR3 length is 15 residues. The CDR3 loop reads CASSPSDRVQETQYF. The CDR3 DNA sequence: TGTGCCAGCAGCCCCTCCGACAGGGTACAAGAGACCCAGTACTTC.

The V and J genes are TRBV4-1 and TRBJ1-2, with TRBD1 identical over 11 bases. CDR1 and CDR2 from the germline V gene are MGHRA and YSYEKL. V was clipped by 6 bases and J by 8 bases; unmatched bases: 8. CDR3 size: 14 residues. The CDR3 loop is CASRLGQGATGYTF. The CDR3, as DNA: TGCGCCAGCAGACTTGGACAGGGGGCTACCGGCTACACCTTC.

V is TRBV13 and J is TRBJ2-1; no reliable D call. Trimming left V 4 bases short and J 7 bases short, with 11 bases between. This CDR3 contains 13 residues. Germline V lookup: CDR1 PRHDT, CDR2 FYEKMQ (reference sequence). The CDR3 coding sequence is TGTGCCAGCAGCTCCCCATACTTAAATGAGCAGTTCTTC. Protein product: CASSSPYLNEQFF.

This clonotype showed up just once. This chain connects TRBV5-6 to TRBJ2-7; D possibly matches TRBD1 or TRBD2 (5 bases each). CDR3 length: 15 amino acids. Germline V gene sequence: CDR1 SGHDT, CDR2 YYEEEE. V was trimmed by 3 bases and J by 1 base, leaving 14 bases between them. CDR3: CASSSRDAGSYEQYF. Here the CDR3 DNA reads TGTGCCAGCAGCTCCCGGGACGCAGGATCCTACGAGCAGTACTTC.

The J gene is TRBJ2-5, the V gene TRBV28, with D tentatively TRBD2 (6 bases). CDR3 length: 15 amino acids. Deletions cut 5 bases from V and 1 base from J, with 14 bases between. From germline, CDR1 is MDHEN and CDR2 SYDVKM. The CDR3 spells CASSLDSGLQETQYF. CDR3 nucleotide sequence: TGTGCCAGCAGTCTCGATAGCGGCCTCCAAGAGACCCAGTACTTC. The entire variable domain, with the rest obtained from reference TRBV28 and TRBJ2-5, is as follows: DVKVTQSSRYLVKRTGEKVFLECVQDMDHENMFWYRQDPGLGLRLIYFSYDVKMKEKGDIPEGYSVSREKKERFSLILESASTNQTSMYLCASSLDSGLQETQYFGPGTRLLVL.

The V and J genes are TRBV29-1 and TRBJ2-2; D gene ambiguous. V lost 4 bases and J lost 6, with 9 bases in between. CDR3 length equals 12 residues. Germline CDR1 and CDR2: SQVTM and ANQGSEA. CDR3 coding DNA: TGCAGCGTTGTATCAGGCGCCGGGGAGCTGTTTTTT. Translated: CSVVSGAGELFF.

The V and J genes are TRBV10-2 and TRBJ1-1; D uncertain. CDR1 and CDR2 from the germline V gene are WSHSY and SAAADI. With 2 bases removed from V and 3 bases from J, the gap between germline ends came to 10 bases. The CDR3 sequence is 14 residues long. The CDR3 coding sequence is TGCGCCAGCAGTGAGAGTCTGGCGGACACTGAAGCTTTCTTT. The encoded protein is CASSESLADTEAFF.

The chain couples TRBV4-1 to TRBJ2-2; the match to TRBD2 covers 7 bases. Per germline, CDR1 MGHRA and CDR2 YSYEKL. V dropped 0 bases and J dropped 4; count of bases not matched to a gene: 5. The CDR3 has 16 amino acids. CDR3: CASSQDLGGVTGELFF. CDR3 nucleotide sequence: TGCGCCAGCAGCCAAGATCTGGGGGGGGTCACCGGGGAGCTGTTTTTT.

The chain has TRBV5-4 and TRBJ1-2, with D perhaps TRBD1 (5 bases). The length of the CDR3 is 15 residues. Deletions cut 2 bases from V and 8 bases from J, with 19 bases between. Per the germline V gene, CDR1 is SGHNT and CDR2 is YYREEE (reference sequence). The CDR3 here is CASSLGVAGGDGYTF. For the CDR3, the DNA is TGTGCCAGCAGCTTAGGGGTAGCCGGCGGGGACGGCTACACCTTC.

The genes are TRBV6-2 or TRBV6-3 and TRBJ2-1; D may be TRBD1 (6 bases). The germline V and J ends were trimmed by 7 bases and 10 bases, with 29 bases remaining between them. Germline V gene data show CDR1 as MNHEY and CDR2 as SVGEGT. This CDR3 is 17 amino acids long. The CDR3 DNA reads as TGTGCCAGCACTCGCCCTCAGGGGACCGACGCCTTGGTGGAGCAGTTCTTC. Amino acids: CASTRPQGTDALVEQFF.

The chain combines TRBV20-1 with TRBJ1-2, with D hard to call. CDR3 size: 13 residues. Trimming left V 6 bases short and J 4 bases short, with 15 bases between. Germline V gene sequence: CDR1 DFQATT, CDR2 SNEGSKA (reference sequence). The DNA for the CDR3 is TGCAGTGCCGCGTCCGGGGAGGCCTATGGCTACACCTTC. Encoded protein: CSAASGEAYGYTF.

The rearrangement joins TRBV7-9 to TRBJ2-7, with 9 positions matching TRBD2. V trimming: 0 bases; J trimming: 3 bases; junction bases outside the gene matches: 6. CDR1 and CDR2 (germline): SEHNR, FQNEAQ (reference sequence). CDR3 length: 16 residues. The CDR3 DNA is TGTGCCAGCAGCTTAGCGCCCAGCGGGGGGTACTACGAGCAGTACTTC. Translated, it gives CASSLAPSGGYYEQYF. The full variable domain, rest sourced from reference TRBV7-9 and TRBJ2-7, is DTGVSQNPRHKITKRGQNVTFRCDPISEHNRLYWYRQTLGQGPEFLTYFQNEAQLEKSRLLSDRFSAERPKGSFSTLEIQRTEQGDSAMYLCASSLAPSGGYYEQYFGPGTRLTVT.

The gene calls are TRBV28 and TRBJ2-1; perhaps TRBD2 as D (6 bases). The CDR3 loop spans 17 amino acids. V was clipped by 4 bases and J by 4 bases, with 20 bases between them. Germline lookup yields CDR1 MDHEN and CDR2 SYDVKM. The chain's CDR3 is CASSSPRDSGDYNEQFF. The CDR3 DNA reads as TGTGCCAGCAGTTCGCCAAGGGACTCGGGGGATTACAATGAGCAGTTCTTC.

The chain recombines TRBV6-5 with TRBJ2-3, with 10 bases fitting TRBD1. CDR3 length equals 15 residues. Per germline, CDR1 MNHEY and CDR2 SVGAGI. Trimming removed 9 bases from V and 5 bases from J; junction bases left unmatched: 11. The CDR3 region is CASSIGTGVLDTQYF. Here the CDR3 DNA reads TGTGCCAGTTCAATAGGGACAGGGGTTTTAGATACGCAGTATTTT.

This chain joins TRBV2 and TRBJ2-7; D is unresolved. This CDR3 contains 14 residues. Trimming removed 4 bases at V and 0 bases at J, with 10 bases between. Germline-derived CDR1 and CDR2 are SNHLY and FYNNEI. CDR3 sequence: CASSVRPISYEQYF. CDR3 nucleotides: TGTGCCAGCAGTGTACGGCCGATCTCCTACGAGCAGTACTTC.

This chain uses TRBV11-3 with TRBJ2-5; D is uncertain. Looked up from germline, CDR1 is SGHNT and CDR2 is YENEEA. V was shortened by 3 bases and J by 5 bases, with 16 bases between the two germline ends. The CDR3 spans 15 residues. CDR3 protein: CASSFPQDLSETQYF. Written as DNA, the CDR3 is TGTGCCAGCAGCTTTCCCCAGGATTTAAGCGAGACCCAGTACTTC.